This T cell receptor (beta chain) is from a study of blood T cell repertoires in COVID-19. The wider study: T cells, B-cell-depleted T cells, or PBMCs supplied cDNA or gDNA.

Across 20 to 25 US areas, participants ranged in age from 18 to 89 years. Cohorts were based on clinical histories the participants reported. Produced via immunoSEQ multiplex PCR; TCRdb's table is partial and in-frame only. The table records more than 110,000 clones, roughly 80% of them present only once. J lost 0 bases, V lost 10 bases, and 8 bases had no gene match. Germline V gene lookup returns CDR1 LNHDA and CDR2 SQIVND (reference sequence). The CDR3 length is 14 residues. This clonotype was obtained from a woman younger than 35 who had been exposed to COVID-19. Sequencing was performed on PBMCs or T cells enriched from blood (not recorded which). The rearrangement uses TRBV19 and TRBJ1-1; 7 bases align to TRBD1. CDR3 residues: CATIGTALNTEAFF. In DNA form, the CDR3 reads TGTGCCACGATTGGGACAGCTTTGAACACTGAAGCTTTCTTT.